These 18 T cell receptor beta chains originate from one sample sequenced in a study of cytomegalovirus exposure and HLA in healthy donors. The primer mix had 60 Vbeta and 13 Jbeta primers. TCRdb's copy holds only in-frame clones and misses some; the assay was immunoSEQ multiplex PCR. Counted here are about 160,000 clones, less than 80% occurring once; the ten biggest clones make up approximately 0.76%. Material for sequencing was PBMCs. Source of these receptors: a female donor in good health and CMV-seronegative.

The chain has TRBV5-4 and TRBJ2-5; D may be TRBD1 (6 bases). The CDR3 loop spans 14 amino acids. Trimming stripped 0 bases from V and 4 bases from J, with 10 bases between. Germline values: CDR1 SGHNT, CDR2 YYREEE (reference sequence). CDR3 protein: CASSLGGLRETQYF. CDR3 coding DNA: TGTGCCAGCAGCTTGGGGGGGCTCAGAGAGACCCAGTACTTC.

This chain links TRBV9 with TRBJ2-7, with D possibly being TRBD1 (6 bases). Trimming took 4 bases from V and 6 from J, leaving 11 bases between them. The CDR3 covers 12 residues. Germline CDR1 is SGDLS and CDR2 is YYNGEE. For the CDR3, the DNA is TGTGCCAGCAGCTTGTCAGGGGTCGAGCAGTACTTC. Amino acid sequence: CASSLSGVEQYF. Variable domain in full (rest from reference TRBV9 and TRBJ2-7): DSGVTQTPKHLITATGQRVTLRCSPRSGDLSVYWYQQSLDQGLQFLIQYYNGEERAKGNILERFSAQQFPDLHSELNLSSLELGDSALYFCASSLSGVEQYFGPGTRLTVT.

This sequence joins TRBV7-2 and TRBJ2-7; no clear D. The CDR3 runs 15 residues. Germline CDR1 and CDR2: SGHTA and FQGNSA. The V end was cut by 1 base, the J end by 0 bases, with 10 bases between. CDR3 residues: CASSLDGQPSYEQYF. In DNA form, the CDR3 reads TGTGCCAGCAGCTTAGATGGGCAGCCCTCCTACGAGCAGTACTTC.

On this clone itself: Different DNA sequences within this sample yield the same CDR3. The chain links TRBV18 to TRBJ1-1, with 7 bases matching TRBD1. The CDR3 sequence is 13 residues long. With 4 bases clipped from V and 3 bases from J, the junction kept 2 bases outside the gene matches. Looked up from germline, CDR1 is KGHSH and CDR2 is LQKENI. CDR3 amino acids: CASSQGADTEAFF. CDR3 DNA: TGTGCCAGCTCACAGGGGGCTGACACTGAAGCTTTCTTT. Variable domain in full (rest from reference TRBV18 and TRBJ1-1): NAGVMQNPRHLVRRRGQEARLRCSPMKGHSHVYWYRQLPEEGLKFMVYLQKENIIDESGMPKERFSAEFPKEGPSILRIQQVVRGDSAAYFCASSQGADTEAFFGQGTRLTVV.

The chain is built from TRBV11-2 and TRBJ2-1, with D possibly TRBD2 on 5 matching bases. CDR1 is SGHAT and CDR2 is FQNNGV in the germline V gene. V lost 4 bases and J lost 6, with 13 bases in between. This CDR3 has 14 amino acids. CDR3 in DNA: TGTGCCAGCAGCTCCCTGGTAGCGCGCAATGAGCAGTTCTTC. It codes for CASSSLVARNEQFF. The variable domain in full, with the rest retrieved from reference TRBV11-2 and TRBJ2-1, is EAGVAQSPRYKIIEKRQSVAFWCNPISGHATLYWYQQILGQGPKLLIQFQNNGVVDDSQLPKDRFSAERLKGVDSTLKIQPAKLEDSAVYLCASSSLVARNEQFFGPGTRLTVL.

The V and J genes are TRBV6-6 and TRBJ2-5, with a possible D match to TRBD1 (6 bases). The J call may be wrong; the DNA end is better matched by TRBJ2-7. The germline V gene has CDR1 MNHNY and CDR2 SVGAGI (reference sequence). The CDR3 contains 13 residues. The CDR3 nucleotides are TGTGCCTGCCGCGGACAGCACGCCTACGAGCAGTACTTC. It is translated as CACRGQHAYEQYF.

The chain carries TRBV10-3 and TRBJ2-1; D perhaps matches TRBD2 (6 bases). V lost 0 bases and J 2 bases, leaving 8 bases between the germline ends. The CDR3 is 15 amino acids. Germline V gene data show CDR1 as ENHRY and CDR2 as SYGVKD. CDR3 nucleotides: TGTGCCATCAGTGAGTCGAGACTAGCCTACAATGAGCAGTTCTTC. Translation: CAISESRLAYNEQFF.

The V gene is TRBV4-2, the J gene TRBJ2-1, with unresolved D. This CDR3 has 12 amino acids. From germline, CDR1 is LGHNA and CDR2 YNFKEQ. Trimming removed 1 base from V and 6 bases from J, with 4 bases in between. The CDR3 is CASSQGGNEQFF. The CDR3 DNA reads TGTGCCAGCAGCCAAGGAGGCAATGAGCAGTTCTTC.

The chain uses TRBV18 and TRBJ2-7; perhaps TRBD1 as D (6 bases). Germline CDR1 KGHSH, CDR2 LQKENI. The V and J ends lost 0 bases and 7 bases respectively, with 22 bases between them. CDR3 length: 17 residues. The CDR3 sequence is CASSPPRGPRGSGEQYF. CDR3 nucleotide sequence: TGTGCCAGCTCACCACCGAGAGGGCCCAGGGGCTCGGGGGAGCAGTACTTC.

V is TRBV7-9 and J is TRBJ2-3; D perhaps matches TRBD2 (6 bases). CDR1 SEHNR and CDR2 FQNEAQ come from the germline V gene (reference sequence). Trimming took off 4 bases at V and 2 bases at J, with 7 bases between the two ends. CDR3 size: 13 residues. The CDR3 coding sequence is TGTGCCAGCAGCTGGGGACTCACAGATACGCAGTATTTT. It yields the protein CASSWGLTDTQYF.

This clone was counted a few times. This chain links TRBV7-2 with TRBJ1-4; no firm D call. V lost 1 base and J 0 bases, leaving 12 bases between the germline ends. CDR3 length: 17 residues. Germline V gene lookup returns CDR1 SGHTA and CDR2 FQGNSA. CDR3 DNA sequence: TGTGCCAGCAGCTTAGTTCGTGGGCCATCAACTAATGAAAAACTGTTTTTT. As protein: CASSLVRGPSTNEKLFF.

The V gene is TRBV29-1, the J gene TRBJ1-5; TRBD1 aligns across 9 bases. The CDR3 totals 14 residues. In germline, CDR1 is SQVTM, CDR2 ANQGSEA. V lost 4 bases and J lost 7; bases outside the gene matches: 8. The CDR3 region has the DNA TGCAGCGTTGGCTCCGGGACAGGGATCCAGCCCCAGCATTTT. Translated: CSVGSGTGIQPQHF.

The gene calls are TRBV5-4 and TRBJ1-1, with D possibly being TRBD1 (6 bases). The CDR3 is 15 residues long. CDR1 is SGHNT, CDR2 YYREEE, per germline (reference sequence). V was pared by 5 bases and J by 3 bases, with 17 bases between. The CDR3 DNA sequence: TGTGCCAGCAGGAAAGCAGGGGTGGCGGACACTGAAGCTTTCTTT. Translation gives CASRKAGVADTEAFF.

The rearrangement joins TRBV4-1 to TRBJ2-7; TRBD1 is a possible D gene (5 bases). The CDR3 runs to 13 residues. The V end lost 5 bases, the J end lost 3 bases, and 11 bases lay between the germline ends. Germline values: CDR1 MGHRA, CDR2 YSYEKL. CDR3 region: CASSGPGYYEQYF. CDR3 DNA sequence: TGCGCCAGCAGCGGTCCAGGGTACTACGAGCAGTACTTC.

The genes are TRBV5-4 and TRBJ2-7; 8 bases agree with TRBD2. The V and J ends lost 1 base and 6 bases, in that order; junction bases with no gene match: 3. The CDR3 has 13 amino acids. Germline V lookup: CDR1 SGHNT, CDR2 YYREEE (reference sequence). CDR3 coding DNA: TGTGCCAGCAGCTTGATTAGCGGGGTCGAGCAGTACTTC. Its protein product is CASSLISGVEQYF.

This chain uses TRBV5-1 with TRBJ2-2, with D possibly being TRBD1 (6 bases). Between the trimmed V and J ends, which lost 7 bases and 0 bases, there was a span of 13 bases. Germline CDR1 SGHRS, CDR2 YFSETQ. CDR3 size: 15 residues. The CDR3 protein is CASSRQDTNTGELFF. DNA for the CDR3: TGCGCCAGCTCAAGACAGGATACGAACACCGGGGAGCTGTTTTTT.

The chain links TRBV6-5 to TRBJ1-1; D is undetermined. Trimming took 8 bases from V and 8 from J, leaving 18 bases between them. Looked up from germline, CDR1 is MNHEY and CDR2 is SVGAGI. The CDR3 sequence is 13 residues long. CDR3 nucleotides: TGTGCCAGCCGGTCCCCACTAAGGAGGGAAGCTTTCTTT. This sequence encodes CASRSPLRREAFF.

The genes are TRBV19 and TRBJ2-1; 7 bases align to TRBD2. Germline V gives CDR1 LNHDA, CDR2 SQIVND (reference sequence). There are 14 residues in the CDR3. V dropped 7 bases and J dropped 3; count of bases not matched to a gene: 6. In DNA, the CDR3 is TGTGCCAGTACGCAGCGGGGAGACTACAATGAGCAGTTCTTC. This encodes CASTQRGDYNEQFF.